This entry features one T cell receptor beta chain sequence. Its cognate antigen has yet to be identified. No quality values exist for individual bases; no much larger clone is one base distant. This sample was included in a study of Ad26.COV2.S vaccination and SARS-CoV-2 variants (TCRdb year 2021). At the level of the whole study: Donors in the vaccine arm were drawn from COV1001, a phase I-IIa trial of Ad26.COV2.S in healthy adults that was multicentre, randomized, double-blind and placebo-controlled. Ad26.COV2.S was administered intramuscularly at a dose of 5x10^10 or 1x10^11 viral particles, either as one shot or as two shots given 56 days apart. Sequencing of the TCRbeta repertoire served to evaluate the specificity and breadth of SARS-CoV-2-reactive T cell receptors following Ad26.COV2.S vaccination. The TCR-sequenced set comprised approximately 30 samples: some 19 Ad26.COV2.S vaccine recipients, 5 placebo recipients and 8 SARS-CoV-2 convalescent individuals. Trial participants were randomized into five groups of five, in which low-dose or high-dose Ad26.COV2.S was given once or twice, or placebo was given on both occasions. Throughout the experiments and outcome assessment, investigators stayed blinded to trial group allocation. What the study reported, not specific to this receptor: Substantial breadth of spike-specific CD8+ and CD4+ T cell responses was reported after vaccination. Compared with placebo recipients, Ad26.COV2.S recipients showed higher spike-specific TCR breadth (P = 0.0014). The study was not powered for comparison of responses between vaccine doses or regimens. Non-spike TCR breadth was comparable between vaccine and placebo recipients, consistent with the vaccine containing only spike. The authors noted that total T cell responses may have been underestimated by the TCR breadth and depth analyses.

CDR1 and CDR2 (PRHDT, FYEKMQ) derive from the germline V gene (reference sequence). Trimming accounts for 4 bases at V and 0 bases at J, while the number of junction bases matched to no gene is 15. Reading from cysteine to phenylalanine, the CDR3 counts 19 amino acids. Only CDR3 DNA is held: 57 bases, read in frame from base 1. Sample treatment or condition, as interpreted from the label and publication: roughly 20 received Ad26.COV2.S at low or high dose, single or two shots; 5 received placebo; per-sample allocation not given. Repertoires of vaccine and placebo recipients were sequenced from samples collected on day 63 after the first injection. Between 29 July and 7 August 2020, Cohort 1b enrolled about 27 adults aged 18-55 years at one site in Boston, USA. Ad26.COV2.S was a replication-incompetent adenovirus type 26 vector expressing a prefusion-stabilized SARS-CoV-2 spike protein from the original Wuhan strain.

The immunoSEQ Assay was the method used to sequence TCRbeta CDR3 regions. After extraction, genomic DNA underwent amplification by bias-controlled multiplex PCR, followed by high-throughput sequencing. Per the original workflow: To quantify the absolute abundance of each unique TCRbeta CDR3 region, sequences were collapsed and filtered. T cell fraction was estimated by normalization of TCRbeta template counts to usable DNA, with usable DNA being measured through amplification of reference genes present in all nucleated cells. Repertoire TCRs were annotated as SARS-CoV-2-specific by exact matching of V gene, CDR3 amino acid sequence and J gene to a known reactive TCR set. MIRA supplied the reference SARS-CoV-2 TCR set, which was filtered for enrichment in COVID-19-positive ImmuneCODE repertoires so that public or cross-reactive TCRs were removed. Based on the MIRA antigens, annotated TCRs were further analysed at the level of specific ORF or position within ORF. Depth was the summed frequency of annotated unique rearrangements, while breadth was defined as annotated unique rearrangements over total unique productive rearrangements. TCR breadth was compared between groups using two-sided Wilcoxon rank-sum tests. In its TCRdb copy, this immuneACCESS table keeps in-frame sequences only and misses some clones. Where compared with another copy, unresolved V genes explain less than half of these, and the others have no known cause. The V and J calls and clone size come from that table; D and trimming were worked out from the DNA. The sample data list 350,000 to 400,000 clones, and about nine tenths of these were observed just once. Of the sample, 3.5% is held by the ten largest clones.

Here the sequenced sample was peripheral blood, taken in a trial of Ad26.COV2.S vaccine versus placebo. This TCR was sampled from a person aged 18 to 59 who received the Ad26.COV2.S COVID-19 vaccine or a placebo. The rearrangement joined TRBV13 to TRBJ1-3; 7 bases in between match TRBD1. The nucleotides read TGTGCCAGCAGCTCAAATCGTGACAGGGCGGTTTACTCTGGAAACACCATATATTTT. Its protein is CASSSNRDRAVYSGNTIYF.